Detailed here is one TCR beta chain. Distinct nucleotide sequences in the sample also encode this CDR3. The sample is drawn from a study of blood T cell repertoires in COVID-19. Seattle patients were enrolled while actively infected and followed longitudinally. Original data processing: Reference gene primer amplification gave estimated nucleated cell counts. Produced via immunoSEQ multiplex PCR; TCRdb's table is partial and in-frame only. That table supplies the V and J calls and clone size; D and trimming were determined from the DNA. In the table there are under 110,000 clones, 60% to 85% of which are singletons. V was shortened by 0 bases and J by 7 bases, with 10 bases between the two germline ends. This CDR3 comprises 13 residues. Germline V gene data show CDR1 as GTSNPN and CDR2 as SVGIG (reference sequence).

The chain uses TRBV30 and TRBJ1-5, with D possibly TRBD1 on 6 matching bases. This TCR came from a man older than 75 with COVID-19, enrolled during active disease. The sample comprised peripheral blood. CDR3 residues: CAWSVQGNQPQHF. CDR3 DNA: TGTGCCTGGAGTGTACAGGGTAACCAGCCCCAGCATTTT. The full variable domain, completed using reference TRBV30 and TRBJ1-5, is SQTIHQWPATLVQPVGSPLSLECTVEGTSNPNLYWYRQAAGRGLQLLFYSVGIGQISSEVPQNLSASRPQDRQFILSSKKLLLSDSGFYLCAWSVQGNQPQHFGDGTRLSIL.